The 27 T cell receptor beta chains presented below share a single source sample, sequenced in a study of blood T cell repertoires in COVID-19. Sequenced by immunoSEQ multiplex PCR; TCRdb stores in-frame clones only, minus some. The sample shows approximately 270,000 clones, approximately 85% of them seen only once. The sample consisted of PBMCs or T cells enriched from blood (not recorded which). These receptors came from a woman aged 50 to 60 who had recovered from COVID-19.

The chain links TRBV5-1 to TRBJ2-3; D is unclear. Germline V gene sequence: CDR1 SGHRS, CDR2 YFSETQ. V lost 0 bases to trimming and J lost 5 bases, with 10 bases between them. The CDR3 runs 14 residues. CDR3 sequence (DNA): TGCGCCAGCAGCTTGGCCGTGAGTAGAGATACGCAGTATTTT. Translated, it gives CASSLAVSRDTQYF.

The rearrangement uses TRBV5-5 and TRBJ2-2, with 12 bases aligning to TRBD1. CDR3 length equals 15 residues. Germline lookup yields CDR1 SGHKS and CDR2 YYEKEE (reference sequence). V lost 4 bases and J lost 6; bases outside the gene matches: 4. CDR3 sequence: CASSLGTGGAGELFF. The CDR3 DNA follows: TGTGCCAGCAGCCTCGGGACAGGGGGCGCCGGGGAGCTGTTTTTT. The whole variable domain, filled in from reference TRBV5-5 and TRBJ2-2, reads DAGVTQSPTHLIKTRGQQVTLRCSPISGHKSVSWYQQVLGQGPQFIFQYYEKEERGRGNFPDRFSARQFPNYSSELNVNALLLGDSALYLCASSLGTGGAGELFFGEGSRLTVL.

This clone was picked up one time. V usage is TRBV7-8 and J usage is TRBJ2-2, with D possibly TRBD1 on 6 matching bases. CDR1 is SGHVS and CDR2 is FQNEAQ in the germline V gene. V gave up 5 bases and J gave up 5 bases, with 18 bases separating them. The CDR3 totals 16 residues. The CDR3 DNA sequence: TGTGCCAGCAGCGTAGGGCTCAGGGGATCGACCGGGGAGCTGTTTTTT. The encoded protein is CASSVGLRGSTGELFF.

This CDR3 reads CASSILAGSGANVLTF. Written as DNA, the CDR3 is TGTGCCAGTAGTATATTGGCGGGTTCTGGGGCCAACGTCCTGACTTTC. V usage is TRBV19 and J usage is TRBJ2-6; D is perhaps TRBD2 (5 bases). This CDR3 spans 16 amino acids. Trimming removed 2 bases at V and 1 base at J, with 9 bases between. CDR1 is LNHDA and CDR2 is SQIVND in the germline V gene (reference sequence).

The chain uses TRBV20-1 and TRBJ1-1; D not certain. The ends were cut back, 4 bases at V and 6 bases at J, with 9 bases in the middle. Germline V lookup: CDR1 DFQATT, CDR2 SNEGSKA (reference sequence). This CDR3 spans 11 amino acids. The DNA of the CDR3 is TGCAGTGCTACGCTCGGAGCTGAAGCTTTCTTT. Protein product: CSATLGAEAFF.

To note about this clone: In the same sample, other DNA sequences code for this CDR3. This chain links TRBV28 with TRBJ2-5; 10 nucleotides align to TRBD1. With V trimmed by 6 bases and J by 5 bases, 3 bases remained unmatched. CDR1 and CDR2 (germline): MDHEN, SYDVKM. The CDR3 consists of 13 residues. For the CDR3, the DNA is TGTGCCAGCAGGAGACAGGGGGCGGAGACCCAGTACTTC. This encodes CASRRQGAETQYF.

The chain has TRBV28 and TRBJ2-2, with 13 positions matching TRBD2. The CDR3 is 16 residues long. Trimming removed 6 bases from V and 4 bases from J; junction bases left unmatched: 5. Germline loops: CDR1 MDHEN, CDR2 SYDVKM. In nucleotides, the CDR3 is TGTGCCAGCAGACCCGGACTAGCGGGAGTCACCGGGGAGCTGTTTTTT. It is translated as CASRPGLAGVTGELFF.

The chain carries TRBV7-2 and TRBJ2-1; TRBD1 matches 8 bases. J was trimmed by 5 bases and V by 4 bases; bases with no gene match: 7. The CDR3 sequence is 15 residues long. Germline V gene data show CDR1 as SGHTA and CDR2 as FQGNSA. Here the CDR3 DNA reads TGTGCCAGCAGCTCCGACAGGGGCCCCCACAATGAGCAGTTCTTC. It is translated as CASSSDRGPHNEQFF. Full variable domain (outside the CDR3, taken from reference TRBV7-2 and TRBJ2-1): GAGVSQSPSNKVTEKGKDVELRCDPISGHTALYWYRQSLGQGLEFLIYFQGNSAPDKSGLPSDRFSAERTGGSVSTLTIQRTQQEDSAVYLCASSSDRGPHNEQFFGPGTRLTVL.

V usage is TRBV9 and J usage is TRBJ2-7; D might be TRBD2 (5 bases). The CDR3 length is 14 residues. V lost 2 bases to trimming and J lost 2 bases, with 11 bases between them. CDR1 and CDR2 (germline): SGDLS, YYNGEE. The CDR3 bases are TGTGCCAGCAGCGTCGGGGATGTCGCCTACGAGCAGTACTTC. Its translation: CASSVGDVAYEQYF. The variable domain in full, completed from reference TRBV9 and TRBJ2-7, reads DSGVTQTPKHLITATGQRVTLRCSPRSGDLSVYWYQQSLDQGLQFLIQYYNGEERAKGNILERFSAQQFPDLHSELNLSSLELGDSALYFCASSVGDVAYEQYFGPGTRLTVT.

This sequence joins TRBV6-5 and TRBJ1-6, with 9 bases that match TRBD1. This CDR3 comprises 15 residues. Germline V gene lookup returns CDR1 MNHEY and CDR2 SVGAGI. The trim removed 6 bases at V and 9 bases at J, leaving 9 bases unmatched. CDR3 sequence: CASRLLQGAVSPLHF. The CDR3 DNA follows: TGTGCCAGCAGGCTTCTACAGGGGGCAGTTTCACCCCTCCACTTT.

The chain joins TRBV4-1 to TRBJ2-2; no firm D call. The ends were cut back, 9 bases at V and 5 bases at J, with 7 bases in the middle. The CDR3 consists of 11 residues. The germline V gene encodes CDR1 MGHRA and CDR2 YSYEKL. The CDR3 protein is CASERTGELFF. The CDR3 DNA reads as TGCGCCAGTGAGCGTACCGGGGAGCTGTTTTTT.

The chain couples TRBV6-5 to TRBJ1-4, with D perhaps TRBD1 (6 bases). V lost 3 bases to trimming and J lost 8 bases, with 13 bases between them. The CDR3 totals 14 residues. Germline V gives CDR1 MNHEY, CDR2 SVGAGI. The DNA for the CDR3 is TGTGCCAGCAGTTATTTAGGGGGGGACGAAAAACTGTTTTTT. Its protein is CASSYLGGDEKLFF.

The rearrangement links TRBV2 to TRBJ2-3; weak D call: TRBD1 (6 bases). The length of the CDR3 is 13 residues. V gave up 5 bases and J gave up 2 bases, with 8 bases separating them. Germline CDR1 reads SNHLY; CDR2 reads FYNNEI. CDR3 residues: CASSRTATDTQYF. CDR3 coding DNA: TGTGCCAGCAGTCGGACAGCCACAGATACGCAGTATTTT.

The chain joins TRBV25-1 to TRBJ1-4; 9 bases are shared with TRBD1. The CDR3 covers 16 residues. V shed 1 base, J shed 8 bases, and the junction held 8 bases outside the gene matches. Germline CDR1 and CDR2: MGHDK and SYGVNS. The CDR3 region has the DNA TGTGCCAGCAGTGAATTAGGGGGGACAGGGTCCGAAAAACTGTTTTTT. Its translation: CASSELGGTGSEKLFF.

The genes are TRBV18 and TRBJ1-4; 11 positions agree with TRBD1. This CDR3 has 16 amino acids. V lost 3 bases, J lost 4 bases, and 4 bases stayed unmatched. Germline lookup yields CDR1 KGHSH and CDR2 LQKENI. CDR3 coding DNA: TGTGCCAGCTCACCCGGGACAGGGGGAATTAATGAAAAACTGTTTTTT. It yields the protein CASSPGTGGINEKLFF. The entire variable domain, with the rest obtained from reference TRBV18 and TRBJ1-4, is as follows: NAGVMQNPRHLVRRRGQEARLRCSPMKGHSHVYWYRQLPEEGLKFMVYLQKENIIDESGMPKERFSAEFPKEGPSILRIQQVVRGDSAAYFCASSPGTGGINEKLFFGSGTQLSVL.

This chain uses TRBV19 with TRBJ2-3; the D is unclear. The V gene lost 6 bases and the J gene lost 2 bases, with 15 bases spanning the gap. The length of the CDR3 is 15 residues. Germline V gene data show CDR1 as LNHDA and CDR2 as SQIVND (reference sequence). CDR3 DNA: TGTGCCAGTAGACCAGGCGTATGGGCCACAGATACGCAGTATTTT. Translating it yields CASRPGVWATDTQYF.

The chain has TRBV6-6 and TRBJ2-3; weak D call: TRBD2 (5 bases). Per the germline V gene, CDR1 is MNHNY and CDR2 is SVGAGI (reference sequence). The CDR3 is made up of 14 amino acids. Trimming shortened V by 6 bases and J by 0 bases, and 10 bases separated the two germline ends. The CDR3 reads CASRDGLSTDTQYF. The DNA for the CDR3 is TGTGCCAGCAGGGACGGACTCAGCACAGATACGCAGTATTTT.

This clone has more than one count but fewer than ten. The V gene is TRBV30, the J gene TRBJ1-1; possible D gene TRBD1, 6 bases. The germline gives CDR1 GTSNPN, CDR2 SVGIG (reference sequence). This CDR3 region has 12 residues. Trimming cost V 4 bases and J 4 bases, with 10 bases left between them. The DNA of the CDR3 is TGTGCCTGGACCCAGGGGTTCACTGAAGCTTTCTTT. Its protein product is CAWTQGFTEAFF.

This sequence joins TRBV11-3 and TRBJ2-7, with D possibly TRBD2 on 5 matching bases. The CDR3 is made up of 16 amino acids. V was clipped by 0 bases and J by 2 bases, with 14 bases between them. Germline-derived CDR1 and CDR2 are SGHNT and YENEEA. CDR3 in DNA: TGTGCCAGCAGCTTAGATCAGCGGTTGAAAGCCTACGAGCAGTACTTC. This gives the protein CASSLDQRLKAYEQYF. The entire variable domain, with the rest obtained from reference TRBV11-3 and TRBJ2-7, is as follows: EAGVVQSPRYKIIEKKQPVAFWCNPISGHNTLYWYLQNLGQGPELLIRYENEEAVDDSQLPKDRFSAERLKGVDSTLKIQPAELGDSAVYLCASSLDQRLKAYEQYFGPGTRLTVT.

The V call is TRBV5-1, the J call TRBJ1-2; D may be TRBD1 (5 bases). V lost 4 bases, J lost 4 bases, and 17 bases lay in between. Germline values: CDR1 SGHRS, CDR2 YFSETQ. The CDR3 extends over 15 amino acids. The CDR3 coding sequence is TGCGCCAGCAGCCCGTCAGGCCCGGGGGGCTATGGCTACACCTTC. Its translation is CASSPSGPGGYGYTF. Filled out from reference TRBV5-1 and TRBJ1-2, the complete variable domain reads KAGVTQTPRYLIKTRGQQVTLSCSPISGHRSVSWYQQTPGQGLQFLFEYFSETQRNKGNFPGRFSGRQFSNSRSEMNVSTLELGDSALYLCASSPSGPGGYGYTFGSGTRLTVV.

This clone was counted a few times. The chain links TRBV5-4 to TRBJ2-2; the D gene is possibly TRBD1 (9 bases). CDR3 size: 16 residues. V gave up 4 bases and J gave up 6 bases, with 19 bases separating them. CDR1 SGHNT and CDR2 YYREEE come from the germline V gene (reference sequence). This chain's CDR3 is CASSPGGTGTPGELFF. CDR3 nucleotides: TGTGCCAGCAGCCCGGGAGGGACAGGGACTCCCGGGGAGCTGTTTTTT.

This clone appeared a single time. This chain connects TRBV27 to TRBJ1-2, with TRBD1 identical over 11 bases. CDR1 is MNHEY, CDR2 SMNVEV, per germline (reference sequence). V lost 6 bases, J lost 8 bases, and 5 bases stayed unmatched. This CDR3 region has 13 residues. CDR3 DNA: TGTGCCAGCAGGGGGACAGGGGGTGGGGGCTACACCTTC. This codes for CASRGTGGGGYTF.

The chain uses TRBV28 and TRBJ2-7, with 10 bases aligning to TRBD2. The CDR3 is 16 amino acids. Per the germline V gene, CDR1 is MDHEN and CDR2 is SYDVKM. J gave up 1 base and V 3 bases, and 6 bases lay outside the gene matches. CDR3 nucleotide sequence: TGTGCCAGCAGTTTCGGGACTAGCGCCATATCCTACGAGCAGTACTTC. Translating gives CASSFGTSAISYEQYF.

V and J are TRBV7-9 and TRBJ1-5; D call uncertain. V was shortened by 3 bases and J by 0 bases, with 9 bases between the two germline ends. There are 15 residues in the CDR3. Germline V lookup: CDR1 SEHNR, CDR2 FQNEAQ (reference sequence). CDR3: CASSFARGSNQPQHF. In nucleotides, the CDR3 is TGTGCCAGCAGCTTTGCACGGGGTAGCAATCAGCCCCAGCATTTT. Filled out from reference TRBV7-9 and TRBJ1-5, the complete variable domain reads DTGVSQNPRHKITKRGQNVTFRCDPISEHNRLYWYRQTLGQGPEFLTYFQNEAQLEKSRLLSDRFSAERPKGSFSTLEIQRTEQGDSAMYLCASSFARGSNQPQHFGDGTRLSIL.

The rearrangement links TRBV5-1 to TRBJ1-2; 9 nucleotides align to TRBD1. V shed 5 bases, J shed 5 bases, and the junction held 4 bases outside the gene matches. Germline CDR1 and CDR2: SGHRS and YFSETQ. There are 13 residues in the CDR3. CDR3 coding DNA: TGCGCCAGCAGACCCGGGACAGGGTATGGCTACACCTTC. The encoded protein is CASRPGTGYGYTF. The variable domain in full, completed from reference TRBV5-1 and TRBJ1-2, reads KAGVTQTPRYLIKTRGQQVTLSCSPISGHRSVSWYQQTPGQGLQFLFEYFSETQRNKGNFPGRFSGRQFSNSRSEMNVSTLELGDSALYLCASRPGTGYGYTFGSGTRLTVV.

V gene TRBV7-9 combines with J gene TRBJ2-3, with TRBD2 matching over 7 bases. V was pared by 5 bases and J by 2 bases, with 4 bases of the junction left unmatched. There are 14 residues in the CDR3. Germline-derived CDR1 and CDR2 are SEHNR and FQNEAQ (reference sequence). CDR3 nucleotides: TGTGCCAGCAGCCCCGGGACTAACACAGATACGCAGTATTTT. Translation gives CASSPGTNTDTQYF.

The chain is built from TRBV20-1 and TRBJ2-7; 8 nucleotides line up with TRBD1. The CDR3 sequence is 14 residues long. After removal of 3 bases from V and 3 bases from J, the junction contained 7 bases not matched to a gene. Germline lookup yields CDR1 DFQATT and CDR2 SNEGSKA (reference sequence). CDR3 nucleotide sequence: TGCAGTGCTAGTTCCCCTGGACAGGGCTACGAGCAGTACTTC. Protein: CSASSPGQGYEQYF.